The next 13 T cell receptor beta chains were all read from a single sample in a study of blood T cell repertoires in COVID-19. Sequencing used immunoSEQ multiplex PCR; TCRdb keeps in-frame clones, though not all of them. This sample has around 100,000 clones, with around 85% found just once. Sequenced input: peripheral blood. The receptors here all came from a man in his fifties with active or convalescent COVID-19.

The rearrangement uses TRBV9 and TRBJ1-6; D is perhaps TRBD1 (5 bases). This CDR3 has 14 residues. Trimming removed 1 base at V and 10 bases at J, with 12 bases between. Germline CDR1 reads SGDLS; CDR2 reads YYNGEE. Written as DNA, the CDR3 is TGTGCCAGCAGCGTAAGTCAGGGAGGGTCACCCCTCCACTTT. Translated: CASSVSQGGSPLHF. Looking up the rest from reference TRBV9 and TRBJ1-6 gives the full variable domain: DSGVTQTPKHLITATGQRVTLRCSPRSGDLSVYWYQQSLDQGLQFLIQYYNGEERAKGNILERFSAQQFPDLHSELNLSSLELGDSALYFCASSVSQGGSPLHFGNGTRLTVT.

The chain's CDR3 is CASSPQAGWRGNTIYF. The DNA of the CDR3 is TGTGCCAGCTCACCACAAGCCGGGTGGAGAGGAAACACCATATATTTT. The chain has TRBV18 and TRBJ1-3; D is undetermined. CDR1 and CDR2 from the germline V gene are KGHSH and LQKENI. This CDR3 has 16 amino acids. Trimming left V 1 base short and J 4 bases short, with 14 bases between.

Here the CDR3 reads CASRGQMTYEQYF. The CDR3 DNA sequence: TGTGCCAGTAGGGGACAGATGACCTACGAGCAGTACTTC. The chain couples TRBV27 to TRBJ2-7, with 7 bases identical to TRBD1. Trimming at V came to 9 bases and at J to 2 bases, leaving 7 bases not matched to a gene. In germline, CDR1 is MNHEY, CDR2 SMNVEV (reference sequence). The CDR3 runs 13 residues.

This sequence joins TRBV13 and TRBJ1-1; no definite D call. This CDR3 has 14 residues. Per germline, CDR1 PRHDT and CDR2 FYEKMQ (reference sequence). The V end was cut by 2 bases, the J end by 1 base, with 8 bases between. The CDR3 is CASSLRSTNTEAFF. The CDR3 DNA reads TGTGCCAGCAGCTTAAGGAGTACGAACACTGAAGCTTTCTTT.

The V and J genes are TRBV29-1 and TRBJ1-4; TRBD1 aligns across 9 bases. Germline V CDR1 and CDR2: SQVTM, ANQGSEA. The CDR3 is 14 amino acids. J was trimmed by 6 bases and V by 6 bases; bases with no gene match: 8. Here the CDR3 DNA reads TGCAGCGTCGGACAGGGGACGGGAGATGAAAAACTGTTTTTT. Translated, it gives CSVGQGTGDEKLFF.

The chain joins TRBV7-9 to TRBJ1-6; D not certain. V dropped 5 bases and J dropped 6 bases, with 11 bases sitting between them. CDR3 size: 14 residues. The germline gives CDR1 SEHNR, CDR2 FQNEAQ (reference sequence). CDR3 protein: CASSPGLPNSPLHF. The CDR3 nucleotides are TGTGCCAGCAGCCCGGGGTTACCTAATTCACCCCTCCACTTT. Supplemented by reference TRBV7-9 and TRBJ1-6, the full variable domain reads DTGVSQNPRHKITKRGQNVTFRCDPISEHNRLYWYRQTLGQGPEFLTYFQNEAQLEKSRLLSDRFSAERPKGSFSTLEIQRTEQGDSAMYLCASSPGLPNSPLHFGNGTRLTVT.

CDR3 amino acids: CASSPGYEKLFF. The CDR3 DNA is TGTGCCAGCAGTCCAGGGTATGAAAAACTGTTTTTT. V gene TRBV12-3 or TRBV12-4 combines with J gene TRBJ1-4, with a possible D match to TRBD1 (5 bases). The CDR3 has 12 residues. Trimming stripped 5 bases from V and 6 bases from J, with 7 bases between.

This sequence joins TRBV20-1 and TRBJ2-1; maybe TRBD2 (6 bases). The CDR3 covers 14 residues. Germline-derived CDR1 and CDR2 are DFQATT and SNEGSKA (reference sequence). V was trimmed by 3 bases and J by 4 bases, leaving 13 bases between them. In DNA, the CDR3 is TGCAGTGCTAGTAGGGGCGGGGCGTACAATGAGCAGTTCTTC. Protein: CSASRGGAYNEQFF.

The chain couples TRBV10-3 to TRBJ2-5; possible D gene TRBD1, 5 bases. The CDR3 covers 12 residues. Trimming stripped 3 bases from V and 3 bases from J, with 5 bases between. CDR1 and CDR2 (germline): ENHRY, SYGVKD. The CDR3 region is CAISDREETQYF. The CDR3 region has the DNA TGTGCCATCAGTGACAGGGAAGAGACCCAGTACTTC.

This rearrangement joins TRBV10-3 to TRBJ2-7; 7 positions agree with TRBD2. The ends lost 7 bases at V and 7 bases at J; junction bases unmatched: 10. This CDR3 spans 13 amino acids. Germline V gene data show CDR1 as ENHRY and CDR2 as SYGVKD. The CDR3 nucleotides are TGTGCCATCACCGCGGGGGACCGGATGGAGCAGTACTTC. It translates to CAITAGDRMEQYF.

A few counts support this clone. The J gene is TRBJ2-3, the V gene TRBV7-2, with 10 positions matching TRBD2. Germline lookup yields CDR1 SGHTA and CDR2 FQGNSA. CDR3 length: 16 residues. V lost 3 bases to trimming and J lost 3 bases; unmatched junction nucleotides: 6. In DNA, the CDR3 is TGTGCCAGCAGCTTGGTAGGGACTAGCGAAACAGATACGCAGTATTTT. The encoded protein is CASSLVGTSETDTQYF.

The chain has TRBV5-1 and TRBJ1-4; D unclear. The V gene's germline CDR1 is SGHRS and CDR2 YFSETQ. The CDR3 loop spans 14 amino acids. The V end lost 0 bases, the J end lost 5 bases, and 8 bases lay between the germline ends. In DNA, the CDR3 is TGCGCCAGCAGCTTGGACAGCACGAATGAAAAACTGTTTTTT. Its protein product is CASSLDSTNEKLFF. The whole variable domain, remainder taken from reference TRBV5-1 and TRBJ1-4, is KAGVTQTPRYLIKTRGQQVTLSCSPISGHRSVSWYQQTPGQGLQFLFEYFSETQRNKGNFPGRFSGRQFSNSRSEMNVSTLELGDSALYLCASSLDSTNEKLFFGSGTQLSVL.

This clone was found once. V gene TRBV12-3 or TRBV12-4 combines with J gene TRBJ1-6; possible D gene TRBD1, 5 bases. The V end lost 7 bases, the J end lost 7 bases, and 11 bases lay between the germline ends. CDR3 length: 13 amino acids. CDR3 sequence: CASTWGRNSPLHF. In nucleotides, the CDR3 is TGTGCCAGCACCTGGGGCAGAAATTCACCCCTCCACTTT.